This T cell receptor beta chain appears in the sequencing data of a study of CD8+CD57+ T cells in acquired aplastic anemia. For CDR3 and TCR beta VDJ profiling, genomic DNA was the template used. MiXCR was run by TCRdb on the reads, yielding one entry per CDR3 protein. The sample holds just over 400,000 distinct CDR3 sequences, about two thirds seen once. Of note for this clonotype: No antigen is known for it. The junction does not match germline at one end; this may be a read error.

The CDR3 is made up of 15 amino acids. The germline gives CDR1 MNHNY, CDR2 SVGAGI (reference sequence). Study-wide results and limits: Patients and controls shared 25 to 30 CD8+ CDR3 sequences, highly expressed in patients.

V is TRBV6-6 and J is TRBJ2-7; 8 nucleotides agree with TRBD1. The source of this sequence is a human donor in good health, serving as a control. The sequencing sample was made of sorted CD4+, CD8+, or CD8+CD57+ T cells (not recorded which) from PBMCs. CDR3 residues: CASSHDRGNTGEQYF. The CDR3 DNA sequence: TGCGCCAGCAGCCATGACAGGGGAAACACCGGGGAGCAGTACTTC.